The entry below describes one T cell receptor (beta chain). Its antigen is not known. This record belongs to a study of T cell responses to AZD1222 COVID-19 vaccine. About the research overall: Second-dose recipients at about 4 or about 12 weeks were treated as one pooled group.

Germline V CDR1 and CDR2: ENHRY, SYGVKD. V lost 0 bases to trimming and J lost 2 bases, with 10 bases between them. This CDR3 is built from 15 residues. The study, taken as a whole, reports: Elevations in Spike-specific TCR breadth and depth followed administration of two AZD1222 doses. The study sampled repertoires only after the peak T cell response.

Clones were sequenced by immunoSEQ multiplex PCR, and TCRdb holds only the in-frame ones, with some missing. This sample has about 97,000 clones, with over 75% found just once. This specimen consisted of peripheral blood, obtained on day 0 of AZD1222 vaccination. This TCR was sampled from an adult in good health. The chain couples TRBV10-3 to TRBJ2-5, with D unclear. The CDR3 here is CAISESVAEQETQYF. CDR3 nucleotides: TGTGCCATCAGTGAGTCGGTGGCAGAGCAAGAGACCCAGTACTTC.